Following are 18 T cell receptor beta chains from one sample sequenced in a study of CD8+ T cells in alopecia areata. RNA, once extracted, was reverse transcribed into cDNA for use as the sequencing template. Data came from immunoSEQ multiplex PCR; TCRdb stores just in-frame clones and leaves some out. The sample yields 110,000 or so clones, 55% to 80% seen once. Material: CD4+ T cells sorted from blood. The receptors originated from a human donor in good health.

The CDR3 protein is CAWSGDIGDTQYF. The CDR3 nucleotides are TGTGCCTGGAGTGGTGACATCGGAGATACGCAGTATTTT. This chain links TRBV30 with TRBJ2-3; D not resolved. Between the trimmed V and J ends, which lost 1 base and 5 bases, there was a span of 10 bases. The CDR3 has 13 amino acids. Germline values: CDR1 GTSNPN, CDR2 SVGIG (reference sequence). The full variable domain, completed using reference TRBV30 and TRBJ2-3, is SQTIHQWPATLVQPVGSPLSLECTVEGTSNPNLYWYRQAAGRGLQLLFYSVGIGQISSEVPQNLSASRPQDRQFILSSKKLLLSDSGFYLCAWSGDIGDTQYFGPGTRLTVL.

This sequence joins TRBV29-1 and TRBJ1-3; D remains unclear. Per germline, CDR1 SQVTM and CDR2 ANQGSEA. V gave up 7 bases and J gave up 3 bases, with 16 bases separating them. The CDR3 is made up of 14 amino acids. CDR3 sequence: CSAPGGPDGNTIYF. CDR3 DNA sequence: TGCAGCGCCCCGGGTGGGCCGGATGGAAACACCATATATTTT.

This chain joins TRBV29-1 and TRBJ2-7; D ambiguous. V lost 4 bases, J lost 5 bases, and 9 bases lay in between. The CDR3 length is 11 residues. Germline V gene sequence: CDR1 SQVTM, CDR2 ANQGSEA. CDR3 sequence (DNA): TGCAGCGTTGGGCAGGCCAACGAGCAGTACTTC. Residues: CSVGQANEQYF.

The gene calls are TRBV30 and TRBJ1-4; D ambiguous. Trimming removed 5 bases at V and 8 bases at J, with 15 bases between. The CDR3 loop spans 13 amino acids. Per germline, CDR1 GTSNPN and CDR2 SVGIG (reference sequence). The CDR3 region is CAWAPRLGEKLFF. Written as DNA, the CDR3 is TGTGCCTGGGCGCCAAGGTTAGGAGAAAAACTGTTTTTT.

In nucleotides, the CDR3 is TGTGCCAGCTCACCGGGAGGCGGTGAAAAACTGTTTTTT. Residues: CASSPGGGEKLFF. The rearrangement uses TRBV18 and TRBJ1-4; D is ambiguous. Between the trimmed V and J ends, which lost 3 bases and 7 bases, there was a span of 9 bases. Germline CDR1 reads KGHSH; CDR2 reads LQKENI. This CDR3 comprises 13 residues.

The rearrangement links TRBV4-1 to TRBJ2-5; D gene ambiguous. CDR3 size: 15 residues. Deletions cut 0 bases from V and 3 bases from J, with 11 bases between. Germline CDR1 reads MGHRA; CDR2 reads YSYEKL. In DNA, the CDR3 is TGCGCCAGCAGCCAAGAAAATGTATGGGAAGAGACCCAGTACTTC. As protein: CASSQENVWEETQYF.

This chain connects TRBV4-1 to TRBJ2-5; 11 bases match TRBD2. V trimming: 2 bases; J trimming: 2 bases; junction bases outside the gene matches: 1. The germline CDR1 and CDR2 sequences are MGHRA and YSYEKL. This CDR3 has 15 residues. CDR3 nucleotide sequence: TGCGCCAGCAGCCAAACTAGCGGGGGTCAAGAGACCCAGTACTTC. Protein sequence: CASSQTSGGQETQYF.

In its sample, this clone was seen a few times. This chain joins TRBV23-1 and TRBJ1-5; D is unresolved. TRBV23-1 is sorted into the ORF group, with uncertain function. V was pared by 2 bases and J by 3 bases, with 8 bases between. The CDR3 covers 14 residues. The CDR3: CASSQGPLNQPQHF. DNA of the CDR3: TGCGCCAGCAGTCAAGGGCCTCTCAATCAGCCCCAGCATTTT.

The chain couples TRBV30 to TRBJ1-2; possibly TRBD1 for D (6 bases). Germline values: CDR1 GTSNPN, CDR2 SVGIG (reference sequence). The CDR3 runs 12 residues. Between the trimmed V and J ends, which lost 1 base and 4 bases, there was a span of 7 bases. The CDR3 loop is CAWSEGGYGYTF. The CDR3 nucleotides are TGTGCCTGGAGTGAGGGGGGCTATGGCTACACCTTC.

This chain connects TRBV15 to TRBJ2-3; 8 bases match TRBD1. V was clipped by 0 bases and J by 1 base; unmatched bases: 3. Germline V gene sequence: CDR1 LNHNV, CDR2 YYDKDF (reference sequence). The length of the CDR3 is 16 residues. The CDR3 sequence: CATSRDKQGGTDTQYF. DNA of the CDR3: TGTGCCACCAGCAGAGACAAACAGGGGGGCACAGATACGCAGTATTTT.

Regarding this clone: Other nucleotide sequences from this sample produce the same CDR3. This CDR3 is CASSPRTAQETQYF. CDR3 DNA sequence: TGCGCCAGCAGCCCCCGGACGGCTCAAGAGACCCAGTACTTC. The V and J genes are TRBV5-1 and TRBJ2-5; D uncertain. Germline-derived CDR1 and CDR2 are SGHRS and YFSETQ. The CDR3 extends over 14 amino acids. V lost 4 bases and J 2 bases, leaving 12 bases between the germline ends. Full variable domain (outside the CDR3, taken from reference TRBV5-1 and TRBJ2-5): KAGVTQTPRYLIKTRGQQVTLSCSPISGHRSVSWYQQTPGQGLQFLFEYFSETQRNKGNFPGRFSGRQFSNSRSEMNVSTLELGDSALYLCASSPRTAQETQYFGPGTRLLVL.

This rearrangement joins TRBV10-3 to TRBJ2-3; 8 bases map to TRBD1. The CDR3 is 16 residues long. V trimming: 5 bases; J trimming: 0 bases; junction bases outside the gene matches: 7. Germline loops: CDR1 ENHRY, CDR2 SYGVKD. The CDR3 spells CAISRQGLTSTDTQYF. Here the CDR3 DNA reads TGTGCCATCAGTCGACAGGGGTTAACTAGCACAGATACGCAGTATTTT.

This chain links TRBV7-9 with TRBJ2-3, with D unclear. V was clipped by 5 bases and J by 8 bases, with 17 bases between them. The germline V gene encodes CDR1 SEHNR and CDR2 FQNEAQ (reference sequence). This CDR3 comprises 14 residues. CDR3 in amino acids: CASSRDGARATQYF. For the CDR3, the DNA is TGTGCCAGCAGCCGCGACGGCGCGAGAGCTACGCAGTATTTT.

This CDR3 is CQGTDTQYF. CDR3 DNA sequence: TGTCAAGGCACAGATACGCAGTATTTT. The V and J genes are TRBV25-1 and TRBJ2-3; D unresolved. The CDR3 has 9 amino acids. Germline assignment: CDR1 MGHDK and CDR2 SYGVNS.

Only a few counts were recorded for this clone. V gene TRBV29-1 combines with J gene TRBJ1-1; perhaps TRBD1 as D (5 bases). This CDR3 comprises 13 residues. Germline assignment: CDR1 SQVTM and CDR2 ANQGSEA. The V end lost 7 bases, the J end lost 1 base, and 13 bases lay between the germline ends. CDR3: CSAIITGNTEAFF. In DNA, the CDR3 is TGCAGCGCTATCATAACAGGGAACACTGAAGCTTTCTTT.

This clone was counted a few times. The rearrangement links TRBV30 to TRBJ2-2; 8 bases line up with TRBD1. The junction had 2 bases not matched to a gene; V was cut back by 2 bases and J by 0 bases. This CDR3 has 15 residues. CDR1 and CDR2 from the germline V gene are GTSNPN and SVGIG (reference sequence). DNA of the CDR3: TGTGCCTGGAGTTCGGACAGGGCGAACACCGGGGAGCTGTTTTTT. This translates into CAWSSDRANTGELFF. The whole variable domain, filled in from reference TRBV30 and TRBJ2-2, reads SQTIHQWPATLVQPVGSPLSLECTVEGTSNPNLYWYRQAAGRGLQLLFYSVGIGQISSEVPQNLSASRPQDRQFILSSKKLLLSDSGFYLCAWSSDRANTGELFFGEGSRLTVL.

The rearrangement joins TRBV5-1 to TRBJ2-1; unclear D gene. The V end was cut by 5 bases, the J end by 6 bases, with 9 bases between. Looked up from germline, CDR1 is SGHRS and CDR2 is YFSETQ. The CDR3 runs 12 residues. CDR3 loop: CASSKGPNEQFF. In DNA form, the CDR3 reads TGCGCCAGCAGTAAAGGACCCAATGAGCAGTTCTTC.

The chain uses TRBV2 and TRBJ1-5; D unresolved. The germline gives CDR1 SNHLY, CDR2 FYNNEI. The CDR3 sequence is 13 residues long. V gave up 3 bases and J gave up 7 bases, with 10 bases separating them. The CDR3 region is CASSDEARQPQHF. The CDR3 region has the DNA TGTGCCAGCAGTGACGAGGCCCGGCAGCCCCAGCATTTT.